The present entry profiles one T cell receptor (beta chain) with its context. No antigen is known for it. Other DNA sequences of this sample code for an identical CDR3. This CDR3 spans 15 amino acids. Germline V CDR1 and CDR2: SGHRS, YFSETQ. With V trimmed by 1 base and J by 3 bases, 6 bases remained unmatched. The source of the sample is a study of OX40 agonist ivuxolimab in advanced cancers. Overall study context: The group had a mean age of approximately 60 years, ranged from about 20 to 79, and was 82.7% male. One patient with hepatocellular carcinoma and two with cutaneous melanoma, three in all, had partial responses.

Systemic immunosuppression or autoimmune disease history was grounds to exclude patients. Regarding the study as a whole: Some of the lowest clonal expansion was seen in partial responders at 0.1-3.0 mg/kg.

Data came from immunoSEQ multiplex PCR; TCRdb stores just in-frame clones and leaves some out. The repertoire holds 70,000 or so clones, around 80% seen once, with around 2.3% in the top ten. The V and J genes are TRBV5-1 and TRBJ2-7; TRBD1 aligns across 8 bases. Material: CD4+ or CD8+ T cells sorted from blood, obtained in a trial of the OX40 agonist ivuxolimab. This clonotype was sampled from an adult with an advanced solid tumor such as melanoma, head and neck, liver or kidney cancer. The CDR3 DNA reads TGCGCCAGCAGCTTGTCCGGACAGGGCAACTACGAGCAGTACTTC. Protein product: CASSLSGQGNYEQYF.